These T cell receptor beta chains were read from a single sample in a study of cytomegalovirus exposure and HLA in healthy donors. Measured with immunoSEQ multiplex PCR; TCRdb has only the in-frame clones, and not every one. The data contain more than 300,000 clones, 70% to 90% of them singletons. Specimen: PBMCs. Source of these receptors: a woman aged 18 to 35 in good health and CMV-seronegative. Both conserved end residues are part of each CDR3. D genes are given only for firm matches. Where a row states a size, it is once, few, many or the class of an expanded clone; other rows omit it.

D gene,V gene,clone size,J gene,CDR3 protein,CDR3 DNA
TRBD1,TRBV6-1,-,TRBJ1-1,CASKGQGAPSTEAFF,TGTGCCAGCAAGGGACAGGGGGCGCCGAGCACTGAAGCTTTCTTT
TRBD1,TRBV4-1,-,TRBJ1-5,CASSTGVAGNQPQHF,TGCGCCAGTTCCACAGGGGTTGCTGGCAATCAGCCCCAGCATTTT
-,TRBV5-4,-,TRBJ1-2,CASSSGSYGYTF,TGTGCCAGCAGCTCCGGGTCTTATGGCTACACCTTC
TRBD2,TRBV7-3,-,TRBJ2-2,CASSLRGGRADNPNTGELFF,TGTGCCAGCAGCTTAAGAGGCGGGAGGGCCGATAATCCGAACACCGGGGAGCTGTTTTTT
-,TRBV4-3,many,TRBJ1-4,CASSQDGQGRANEKLFF,TGCGCCAGCAGCCAAGATGGGCAGGGGAGGGCTAATGAAAAACTGTTTTTT
-,TRBV5-1,-,TRBJ2-3,CASSLRLMGLAPTVSTDTQYF,TGCGCCAGCAGCTTGAGGTTAATGGGGCTAGCGCCTACCGTCAGCACAGATACGCAGTATTTT
-,TRBV10-3,-,TRBJ2-3,CAISDGGRTDTQYF,TGTGCCATCAGTGACGGGGGGCGCACAGATACGCAGTATTTT
-,TRBV6-5,-,TRBJ2-7,CASSDGIYEQYF,TGTGCCAGCAGTGACGGGATTTACGAGCAGTACTTC
TRBD1,TRBV11-1,-,TRBJ1-1,CASRIQGVSPEAFF,TGTGCCAGCAGGATACAGGGGGTGTCCCCTGAAGCTTTCTTT
TRBD2,TRBV9,-,TRBJ2-5,CASSVGGGSRLETQYF,TGTGCCAGCAGCGTAGGTGGCGGGAGCCGCCTGGAGACCCAGTACTTC
TRBD1,TRBV2,-,TRBJ1-5,CASSQGEGQPQHF,TGTGCCAGCAGTCAGGGGGAAGGGCAGCCCCAGCATTTT
TRBD2,TRBV7-9,-,TRBJ2-7,CASSLPREGLGEQYF,TGTGCCAGCAGCTTACCGCGGGAGGGCCTCGGCGAGCAGTACTTC
TRBD1,TRBV19,-,TRBJ1-1,CASRIAGQGMNTEAFF,TGTGCCAGTCGCATCGCGGGACAGGGGATGAACACTGAAGCTTTCTTT
TRBD2,TRBV4-2,-,TRBJ2-1,CASSQERGPASGRNNEQFF,TGTGCCAGCAGCCAAGAACGAGGTCCGGCTAGCGGGAGAAACAATGAGCAGTTCTTC
-,TRBV4-3,-,TRBJ2-2,CASSQDDKNTGELFF,TGCGCCAGCAGCCAAGACGACAAGAACACCGGGGAGCTGTTTTTT
TRBD2,TRBV9,-,TRBJ2-7,CASSVNPGSGRPEQYF,TGTGCCAGCAGCGTCAACCCTGGGAGCGGGAGACCCGAGCAGTACTTC